This T cell receptor (beta chain) was documented in a study of blood T cell repertoires in COVID-19. Across the study: Acute and convalescent COVID-19 samples came from the United States, Italy and Spain.

This clone has a single count. The assay was immunoSEQ multiplex PCR, and TCRdb's table has in-frame clones only and misses some. The sample shows around 260,000 clones, 84% of them seen only once. The CDR3 has 17 residues. V dropped 0 bases and J dropped 3 bases, with 17 bases sitting between them. Germline V gives CDR1 MGHRA, CDR2 YSYEKL. Seattle's enrolled individuals joined amid active infection and were then monitored longitudinally. This TCR was sampled from a person aged 65 to 85 with COVID-19, enrolled during active disease. Sequencing used peripheral blood. V usage is TRBV4-1 and J usage is TRBJ1-1, with unresolved D. The DNA for the CDR3 is TGCGCCAGCAGCCAAGATCTGGGAGCCACGTGGGACACTGAAGCTTTCTTT. Translation: CASSQDLGATWDTEAFF.